This TCR beta chain appears in the sequencing data of a study of T-cell memory formation after mild COVID-19. General observations from the study: Among CD4+ contracting clones, most were CM and EM, and CD8+ ones EMRA.

For this clonotype: Antigen specificity is unknown.

Researchers used 5'RACE with constant-segment primers to make TCR alpha and TCR beta cDNA libraries that carry sample barcodes and UMIs. TCRdb itself ran the 5' RACE reads through MiXCR, one entry per CDR3 protein. Of about 470,000 distinct CDR3 sequences in the sample, roughly 25% were seen once. The sequencing input was PBMCs or a T cell subset sorted from them (not recorded which). The sequence came from an adult woman who had mild COVID-19 (a few samples of this study predate the infection). Cell type and time point are not known.

Written as DNA, the CDR3 is TGCGCCAGCAGCCATCCTTGGGATGAGCAGTTCTTC. Its translation is CASSHPWDEQFF. This rearrangement joins TRBV4-1 to TRBJ2-1, with D unresolved. The CDR3 is 12 residues long. Trimming removed 3 bases from V and 8 bases from J, with 8 bases in between. The germline V gene has CDR1 MGHRA and CDR2 YSYEKL.